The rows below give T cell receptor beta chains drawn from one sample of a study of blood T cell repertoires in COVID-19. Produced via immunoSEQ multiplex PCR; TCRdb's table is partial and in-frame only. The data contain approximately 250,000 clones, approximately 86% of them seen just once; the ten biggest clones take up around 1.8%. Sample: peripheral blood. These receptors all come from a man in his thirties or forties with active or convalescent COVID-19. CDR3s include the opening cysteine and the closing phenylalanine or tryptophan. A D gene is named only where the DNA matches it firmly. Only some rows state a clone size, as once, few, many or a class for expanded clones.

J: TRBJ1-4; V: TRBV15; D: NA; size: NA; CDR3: CATGPGLEGEKLFF; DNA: TGTGCCACCGGGCCTGGGTTGGAGGGTGAAAAACTGTTTTTT
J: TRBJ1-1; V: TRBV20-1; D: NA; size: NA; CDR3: CSWERGTEAFF; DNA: TGCAGCTGGGAAAGAGGGACTGAAGCTTTCTTT
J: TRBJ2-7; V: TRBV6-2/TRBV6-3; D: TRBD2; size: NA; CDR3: CASSYSPLAGAHYEQYF; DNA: TGTGCCAGCAGTTACTCGCCTCTAGCGGGGGCTCACTACGAGCAGTACTTC
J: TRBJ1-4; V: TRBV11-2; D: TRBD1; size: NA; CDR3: CASSKYRGDFEKLFF; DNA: TGTGCCAGCAGCAAGTACAGGGGAGATTTTGAAAAACTGTTTTTT
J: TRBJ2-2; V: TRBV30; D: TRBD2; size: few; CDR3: CAWSVLAGDGGELFF; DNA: TGTGCCTGGAGTGTACTAGCGGGGGATGGCGGGGAGCTGTTTTTT
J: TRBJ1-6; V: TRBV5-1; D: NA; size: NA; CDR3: CASSLNTYNSPLHF; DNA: TGCGCCAGCAGCTTGAATACTTATAATTCACCCCTCCACTTT
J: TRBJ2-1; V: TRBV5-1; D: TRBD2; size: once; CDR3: CASSLKQTSGVYNEQFF; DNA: TGCGCCAGCAGCTTGAAACAAACTAGCGGGGTTTACAATGAGCAGTTCTTC
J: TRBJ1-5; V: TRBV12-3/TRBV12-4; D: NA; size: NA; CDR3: CASSWGGYQPQHF; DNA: TGTGCCAGCAGTTGGGGGGGGTATCAGCCCCAGCATTTT
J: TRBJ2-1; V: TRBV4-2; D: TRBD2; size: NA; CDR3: CASSQGLAGLDNEQFF; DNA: TGTGCCAGCAGCCAAGGACTAGCGGGGCTTGACAATGAGCAGTTCTTC
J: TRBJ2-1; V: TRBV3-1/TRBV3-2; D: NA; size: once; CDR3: CASSQDRLYNEQFF; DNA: TGTGCCAGCAGCCAAGACAGGTTATACAATGAGCAGTTCTTC
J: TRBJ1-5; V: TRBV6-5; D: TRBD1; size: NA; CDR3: CASSYSGGSQPQHF; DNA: TGTGCCAGCAGTTACTCAGGGGGCAGTCAGCCCCAGCATTTT
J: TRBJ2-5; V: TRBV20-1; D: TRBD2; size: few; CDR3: CSARGLGTQYF; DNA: TGCAGTGCTAGGGGACTAGGGACCCAGTACTTC
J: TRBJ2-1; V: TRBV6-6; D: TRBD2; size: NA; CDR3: CASSYSRDGGAYEQFF; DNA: TGTGCCAGCAGTTACTCTCGTGACGGGGGGGCCTATGAGCAGTTCTTC
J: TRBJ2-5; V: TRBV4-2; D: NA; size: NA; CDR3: CASSQASGIQETQYF; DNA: TGTGCCAGCAGCCAAGCCTCGGGTATACAAGAGACCCAGTACTTC
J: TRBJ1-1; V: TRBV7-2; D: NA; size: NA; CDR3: CASREGPVSSEAFF; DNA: TGTGCCAGCAGAGAGGGCCCCGTATCATCCGAAGCTTTCTTT
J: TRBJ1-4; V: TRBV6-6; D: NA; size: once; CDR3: CASSYSSLTTNEKLFF; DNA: TGTGCCAGCAGTTACTCGAGTCTAACAACTAATGAAAAACTGTTTTTT
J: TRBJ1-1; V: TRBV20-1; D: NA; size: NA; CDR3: CSARLNTEAFF; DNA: TGCAGTGCTAGACTTAACACTGAAGCTTTCTTT
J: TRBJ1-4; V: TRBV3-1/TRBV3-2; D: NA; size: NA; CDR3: CASSQGGGKLFF; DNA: TGTGCCAGCAGCCAAGGGGGGGGAAAACTGTTTTTT
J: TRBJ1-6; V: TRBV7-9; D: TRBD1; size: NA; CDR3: CASRDRSNSPLHF; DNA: TGTGCCAGCAGGGACAGGAGTAATTCACCCCTCCACTTT
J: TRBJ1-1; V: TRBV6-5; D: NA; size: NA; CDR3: CASSLQGNTEAFF; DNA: TGTGCCAGCAGTTTACAGGGGAACACTGAAGCTTTCTTT
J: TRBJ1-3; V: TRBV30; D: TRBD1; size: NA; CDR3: CAWEGGYENTIYF; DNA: TGTGCCTGGGAAGGGGGCTACGAAAACACCATATATTTT
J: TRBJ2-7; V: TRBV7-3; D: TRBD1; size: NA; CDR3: CASSAQGADEQYF; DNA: TGTGCCAGCAGCGCACAGGGGGCCGACGAGCAGTACTTC
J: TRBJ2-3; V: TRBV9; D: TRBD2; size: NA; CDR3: CASSGLAGGTDTQYF; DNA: TGTGCCAGCAGCGGACTAGCGGGGGGCACAGATACGCAGTATTTT
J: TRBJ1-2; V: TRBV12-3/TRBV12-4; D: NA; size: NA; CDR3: CASRQDTARGYTF; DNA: TGTGCCAGCAGGCAGGACACCGCCAGAGGCTACACCTTC
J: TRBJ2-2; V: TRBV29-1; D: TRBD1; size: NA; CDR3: CSVDKQGSGELFF; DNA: TGCAGCGTAGATAAACAGGGGTCCGGGGAGCTGTTTTTT
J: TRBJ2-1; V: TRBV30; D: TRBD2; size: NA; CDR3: CAWSAGLAGNEQFF; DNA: TGTGCCTGGAGCGCGGGACTAGCGGGGAATGAGCAGTTCTTC
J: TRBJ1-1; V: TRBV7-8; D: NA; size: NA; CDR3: CASSLAFINTEAFF; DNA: TGTGCCAGCAGCTTAGCGTTTATTAACACTGAAGCTTTCTTT
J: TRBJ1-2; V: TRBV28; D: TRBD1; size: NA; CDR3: CASRRTGSNYGYTF; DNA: TGTGCCAGCAGACGGACAGGCTCAAACTATGGCTACACCTTC
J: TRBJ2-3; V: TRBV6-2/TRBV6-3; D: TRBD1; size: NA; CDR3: CASSGQGVADTQYF; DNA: TGTGCCAGCAGCGGACAGGGGGTTGCAGATACGCAGTATTTT
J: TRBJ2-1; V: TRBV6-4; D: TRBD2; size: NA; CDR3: CASSESGGANEQFF; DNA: TGTGCCAGCAGTGAAAGCGGGGGGGCCAATGAGCAGTTCTTC
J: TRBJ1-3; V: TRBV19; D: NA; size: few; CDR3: CGVIGQPSSSGNTIYF; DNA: TGTGGCGTAATTGGACAGCCAAGTTCCTCTGGAAACACCATATATTTT
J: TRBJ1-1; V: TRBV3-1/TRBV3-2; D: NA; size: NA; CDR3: CASSQLDSNTEAFF; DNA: TGTGCCAGCAGCCAGCTAGACAGTAACACTGAAGCTTTCTTT
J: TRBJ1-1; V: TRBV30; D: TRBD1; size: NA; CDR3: CAWSAGGTEAFF; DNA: TGTGCCTGGAGTGCAGGGGGCACTGAAGCTTTCTTT
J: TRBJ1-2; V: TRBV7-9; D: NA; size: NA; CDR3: CASSLSVGYTF; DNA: TGTGCCAGCAGCTTATCCGTTGGCTACACCTTC
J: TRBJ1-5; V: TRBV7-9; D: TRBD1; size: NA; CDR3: CASSEGQGQPQHF; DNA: TGTGCCAGCAGCGAAGGACAGGGCCAGCCCCAGCATTTT
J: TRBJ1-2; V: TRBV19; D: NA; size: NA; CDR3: CASSIGVANYGYTF; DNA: TGTGCCAGTAGTATCGGGGTTGCTAACTATGGCTACACCTTC
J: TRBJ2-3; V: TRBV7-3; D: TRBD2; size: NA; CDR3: CASSLLAGDGDTQYF; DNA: TGTGCCAGCAGCTTACTAGCGGGGGATGGGGATACGCAGTATTTT
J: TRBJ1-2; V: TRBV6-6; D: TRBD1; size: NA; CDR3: CASSSGTGSYGYTF; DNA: TGTGCCAGCAGTTCCGGGACAGGGTCCTATGGCTACACCTTC
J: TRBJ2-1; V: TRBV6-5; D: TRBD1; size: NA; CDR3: CASGTGAVNEQFF; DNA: TGTGCCAGCGGGACAGGGGCGGTGAATGAGCAGTTCTTC
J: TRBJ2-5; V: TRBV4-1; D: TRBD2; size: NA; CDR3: CASSLPGLAGGRETQYF; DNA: TGCGCCAGCAGCCTCCCTGGGCTAGCGGGGGGGCGGGAGACCCAGTACTTC
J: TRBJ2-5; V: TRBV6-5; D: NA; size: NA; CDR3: CASRTGQLETQYF; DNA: TGTGCCAGCAGAACAGGACAATTAGAGACCCAGTACTTC
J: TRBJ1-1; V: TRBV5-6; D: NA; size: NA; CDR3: CASSLRGFGTEAFF; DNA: TGTGCCAGCAGCTTGAGGGGTTTTGGAACTGAAGCTTTCTTT
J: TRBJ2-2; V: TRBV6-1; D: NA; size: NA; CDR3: CASSEARATGELFF; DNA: TGTGCCAGCAGTGAAGCGCGGGCGACCGGGGAGCTGTTTTTT
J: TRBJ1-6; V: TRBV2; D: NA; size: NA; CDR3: CASSGPHPRSSYNSPLHF; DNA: TGTGCCAGCAGTGGACCTCACCCTCGGAGCTCCTATAATTCACCCCTCCACTTT
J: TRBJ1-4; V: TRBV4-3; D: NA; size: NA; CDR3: CASSRNGEGAWGKLFF; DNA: TGCGCCAGCAGCCGCAATGGAGAGGGAGCATGGGGAAAACTGTTTTTT
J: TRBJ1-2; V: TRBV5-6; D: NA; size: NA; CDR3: CASSSAPDSLYGYTF; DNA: TGTGCCAGCAGCTCGGCACCGGACAGTCTCTATGGCTACACCTTC
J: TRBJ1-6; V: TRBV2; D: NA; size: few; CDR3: CASSEISVSPLHF; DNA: TGTGCCAGCAGTGAGATATCGGTTTCACCCCTCCACTTT
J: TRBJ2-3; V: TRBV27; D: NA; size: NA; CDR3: CASSLSIGAAWGTDTQYF; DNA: TGTGCCAGCAGTTTATCGATCGGAGCAGCCTGGGGCACAGATACGCAGTATTTT
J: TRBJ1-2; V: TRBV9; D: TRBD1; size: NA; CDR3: CASSPRGTGEDYGYTF; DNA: TGTGCCAGCAGCCCAAGAGGGACAGGGGAGGACTATGGCTACACCTTC
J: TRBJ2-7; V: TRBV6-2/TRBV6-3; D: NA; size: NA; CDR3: CASSYGRGVNYEQYF; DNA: TGTGCCAGCAGTTACGGCAGGGGCGTTAATTACGAGCAGTACTTC
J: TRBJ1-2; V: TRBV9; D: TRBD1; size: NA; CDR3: CASSVGQGGPYGYTF; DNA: TGTGCCAGCAGCGTAGGGCAGGGGGGTCCCTATGGCTACACCTTC
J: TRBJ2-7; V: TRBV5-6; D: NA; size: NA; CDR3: CASSLGLIYEQYF; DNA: TGTGCCAGCAGCTTGGGACTGATCTACGAGCAGTACTTC
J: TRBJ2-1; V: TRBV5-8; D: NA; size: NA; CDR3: CASSLVSFYEQFF; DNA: TGTGCCAGCAGCTTGGTCAGTTTCTATGAGCAGTTCTTC